This TCR beta chain was captured by sequencing in a study of cytotoxic CD8 clonotypes in ibrutinib-treated CLL (dated by TCRdb to about 2021). For the wider study: The cohort included roughly 15 treatment-naive and about a dozen relapsed/refractory patients; roughly 17 were IGHV unmutated. Partial responses were observed in around 25 patients and complete responses in 2; after a median follow-up of around 68 months, remission was maintained in about 15 patients and progression was observed in roughly 12. Response samples were obtained after a median of around 11 months of treatment, with a range of about 6 to 36 months. An average of around 260,000 productive templates and 94,082 productive rearrangements was obtained per sample. Longitudinal samples were obtainable from about 30% of the 86 participants in the trial. Cryopreserved peripheral blood mononuclear cells were obtained prior to treatment, at the time of response, and at either disease progression or sustained remission. Every sample from remission and from progressive disease was obtained while the patients were still on ibrutinib.

The goal of deep resolution MiSeq sequencing was a depth between 1 in 1 million and 1 in 200,000 T cells, and coverage averaged 10x per clonotype. The immunoSEQ hsTCRB Kit was used to generate the TCR beta libraries. Regarding the original processing steps: Data were analyzed with ImmunoSEQ Data Assistant and ImmunoSEQ Analyzer, with V, D and J genes assigned per IMGT definitions. Clonality was computed as one minus normalized Shannon entropy of productive rearrangement frequencies, ranging from 0 to 1. Only overrepresented clonotypes making up at least 0.05% of each patient's repertoire were included in the public clonotype analysis. Thirteen age-matched healthy donor repertoires from immuneACCESS were used as controls for clonality. TCRdb re-hosts the immuneACCESS table, in-frame sequences only. Its copies lack some clones; in the studies checked, an unresolved V gene accounts for under half of them, and the cause for the rest is not known. For V, J and clone size, that table is used; D and trimming come from the DNA. This sample gives around 250,000 clones in total; roughly 70% of them show up just once. About 16% of the sample is held by the ten biggest clonotypes.

The time point tag for this specimen amounts to: around 25 months on ibrutinib. For TCR beta library preparation, roughly 2.1 micrograms of genomic DNA were isolated from cryopreserved PBMCs. High-throughput TCR beta sequencing was performed on longitudinal blood samples from CLL patients receiving ibrutinib monotherapy. The patients were enrolled in a single-center, open-label phase 2 trial of ibrutinib monotherapy. What the research found in general, with its limitations: At baseline, clonality was higher than in age-matched healthy donors and showed a strong correlation with circulating CD8+ T-cell counts. Public clonotypes were rare and either shrank or stayed stable during treatment, and the rise in clonality at ibrutinib response reflected expansion of private clonotypes. Sampling times were not matched between sustained-remission and progressing patients, and lymph node repertoires were not studied. Clonality rose at ibrutinib response, remained stable during sustained remission, and dropped back toward baseline at progression.

Reading from cysteine to phenylalanine, the CDR3 counts 16 amino acids. Only CDR3 DNA remains: 48 bases, in frame from the first base. CDR1 and CDR2, per the germline V gene, are LGHNA and YNFKEQ. Germline trimming: 6 bases from V, 4 bases from J; junction bases outside gene matches: 13. Worth noting for this clone: Its antigen is unknown. No quality values exist for individual bases; no much larger clone is one base distant.

This receptor was obtained from a human donor with chronic lymphocytic leukemia. The sequence joins TRBV4-2 to TRBJ2-7, and 9 junctional nucleotides match TRBD2. Sequenced here: PBMCs, sampled after 24 months of ibrutinib treatment. The bases read TGTGCCAGCAGACCTACCGGGACTAGCACCTTGTACGAGCAGTACTTC. It translates as CASRPTGTSTLYEQYF.